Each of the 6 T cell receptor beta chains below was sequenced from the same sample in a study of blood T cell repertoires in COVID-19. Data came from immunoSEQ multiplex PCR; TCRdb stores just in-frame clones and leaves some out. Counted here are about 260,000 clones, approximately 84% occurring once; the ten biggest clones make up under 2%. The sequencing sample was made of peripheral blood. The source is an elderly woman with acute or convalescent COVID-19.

The CDR3 nucleotides are TGTGCCAGCAGCCGCGACAGGGGCTCCTACAATGAGCAGTTCTTC. Translation gives CASSRDRGSYNEQFF. The chain is built from TRBV4-2 and TRBJ2-1; TRBD1 matches 8 bases. Germline loops: CDR1 LGHNA, CDR2 YNFKEQ. The CDR3 is 15 residues long. V gave up 4 bases and J gave up 0 bases; unmatched junction bases: 2.

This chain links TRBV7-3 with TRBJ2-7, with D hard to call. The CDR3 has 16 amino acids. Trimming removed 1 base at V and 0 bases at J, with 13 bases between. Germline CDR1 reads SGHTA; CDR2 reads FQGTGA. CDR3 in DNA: TGTGCCAGCAGCTTAATCCCAGGCATAGTCTCCTACGAGCAGTACTTC. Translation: CASSLIPGIVSYEQYF.

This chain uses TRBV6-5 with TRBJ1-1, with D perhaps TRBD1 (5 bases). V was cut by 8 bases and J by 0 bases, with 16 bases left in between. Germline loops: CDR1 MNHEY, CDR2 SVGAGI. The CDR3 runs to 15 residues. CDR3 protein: CASAFQGGLNTEAFF. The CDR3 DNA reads TGTGCCAGCGCGTTTCAGGGAGGATTGAACACTGAAGCTTTCTTT.

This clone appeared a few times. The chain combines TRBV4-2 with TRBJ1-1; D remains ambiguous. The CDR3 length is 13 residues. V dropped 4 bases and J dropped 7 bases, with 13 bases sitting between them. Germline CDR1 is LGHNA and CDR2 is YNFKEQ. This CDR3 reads CASSPRNRGEAFF. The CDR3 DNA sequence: TGTGCCAGCAGCCCCCGGAACCGGGGTGAAGCTTTCTTT.

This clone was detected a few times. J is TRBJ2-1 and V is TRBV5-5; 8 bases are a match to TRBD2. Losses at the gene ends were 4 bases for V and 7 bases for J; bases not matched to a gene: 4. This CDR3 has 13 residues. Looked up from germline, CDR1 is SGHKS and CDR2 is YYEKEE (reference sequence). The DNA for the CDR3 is TGTGCCAGCAGCCAGACTAGCGTGAATGAGCAGTTCTTC. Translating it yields CASSQTSVNEQFF.

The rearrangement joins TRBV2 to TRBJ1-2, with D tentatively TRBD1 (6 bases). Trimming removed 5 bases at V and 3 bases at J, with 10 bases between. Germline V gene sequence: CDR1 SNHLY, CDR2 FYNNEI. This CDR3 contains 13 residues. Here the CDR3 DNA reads TGTGCCAGCAGTCTCAGACAGGACTATGGCTACACCTTC. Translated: CASSLRQDYGYTF.